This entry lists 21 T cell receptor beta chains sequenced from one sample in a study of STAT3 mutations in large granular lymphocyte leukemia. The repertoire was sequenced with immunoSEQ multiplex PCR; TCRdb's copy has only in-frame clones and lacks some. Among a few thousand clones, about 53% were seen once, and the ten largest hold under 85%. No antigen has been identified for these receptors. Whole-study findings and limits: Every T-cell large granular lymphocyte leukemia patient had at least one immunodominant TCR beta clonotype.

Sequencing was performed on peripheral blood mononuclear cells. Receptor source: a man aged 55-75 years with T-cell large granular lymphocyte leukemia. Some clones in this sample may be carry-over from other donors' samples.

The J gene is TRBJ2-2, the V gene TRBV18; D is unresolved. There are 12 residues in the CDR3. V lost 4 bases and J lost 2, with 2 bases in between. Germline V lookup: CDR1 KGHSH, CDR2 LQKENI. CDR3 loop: CASSRNTGELFF. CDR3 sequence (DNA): TGTGCCAGCTCACGAAACACCGGGGAGCTGTTTTTT.

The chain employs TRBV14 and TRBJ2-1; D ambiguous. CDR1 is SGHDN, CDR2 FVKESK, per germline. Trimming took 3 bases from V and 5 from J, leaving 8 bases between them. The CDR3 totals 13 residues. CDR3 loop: CASSQGWNNEQFF. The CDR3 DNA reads TGTGCCAGCAGCCAGGGTTGGAACAATGAGCAGTTCTTC.

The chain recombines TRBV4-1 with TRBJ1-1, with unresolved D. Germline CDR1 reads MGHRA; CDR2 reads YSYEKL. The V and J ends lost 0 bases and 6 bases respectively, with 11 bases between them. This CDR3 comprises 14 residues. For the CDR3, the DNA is TGCGCCAGCAGCCAAGATTCCTACTTATCTGAAGCTTTCTTT. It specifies CASSQDSYLSEAFF.

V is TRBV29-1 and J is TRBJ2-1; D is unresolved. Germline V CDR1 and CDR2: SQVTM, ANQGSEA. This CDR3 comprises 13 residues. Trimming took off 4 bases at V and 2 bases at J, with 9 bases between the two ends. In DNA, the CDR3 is TGCAGCGTTGGACCGGGCACCTACAATGAGCAGTTCTTC. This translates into CSVGPGTYNEQFF.

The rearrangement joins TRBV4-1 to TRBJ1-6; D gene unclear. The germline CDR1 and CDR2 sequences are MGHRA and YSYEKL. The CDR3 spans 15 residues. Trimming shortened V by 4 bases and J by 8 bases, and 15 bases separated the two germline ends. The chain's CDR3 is CASSPSLNWYSPLHF. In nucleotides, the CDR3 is TGCGCCAGCAGCCCCTCTTTGAATTGGTATTCACCCCTCCACTTT.

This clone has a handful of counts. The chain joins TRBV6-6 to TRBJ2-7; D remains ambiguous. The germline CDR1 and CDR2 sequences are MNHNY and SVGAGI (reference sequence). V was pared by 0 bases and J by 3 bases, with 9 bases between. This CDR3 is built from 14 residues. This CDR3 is CASSYSAARYEQYF. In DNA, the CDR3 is TGTGCCAGCAGTTACTCGGCGGCCCGCTACGAGCAGTACTTC.

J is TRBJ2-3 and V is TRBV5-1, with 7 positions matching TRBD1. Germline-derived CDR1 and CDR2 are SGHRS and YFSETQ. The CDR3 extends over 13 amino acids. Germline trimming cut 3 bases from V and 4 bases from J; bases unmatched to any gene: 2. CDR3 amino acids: CASSSTGADTQYF. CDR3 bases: TGCGCCAGCAGCTCTACAGGGGCAGATACGCAGTATTTT.

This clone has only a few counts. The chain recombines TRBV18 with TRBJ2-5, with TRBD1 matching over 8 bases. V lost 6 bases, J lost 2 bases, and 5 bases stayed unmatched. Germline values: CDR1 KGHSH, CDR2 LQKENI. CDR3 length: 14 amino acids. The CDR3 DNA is TGTGCCAGCTCGCGCCGACAGGGGCAAGAGACCCAGTACTTC. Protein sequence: CASSRRQGQETQYF.

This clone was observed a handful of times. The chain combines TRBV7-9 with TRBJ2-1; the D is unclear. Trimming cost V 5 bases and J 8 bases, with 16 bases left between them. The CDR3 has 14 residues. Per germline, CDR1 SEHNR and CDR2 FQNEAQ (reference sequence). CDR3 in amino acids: CASSRAGLRDEQFF. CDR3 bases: TGTGCCAGCAGCAGGGCAGGTCTCCGGGATGAGCAGTTCTTC.

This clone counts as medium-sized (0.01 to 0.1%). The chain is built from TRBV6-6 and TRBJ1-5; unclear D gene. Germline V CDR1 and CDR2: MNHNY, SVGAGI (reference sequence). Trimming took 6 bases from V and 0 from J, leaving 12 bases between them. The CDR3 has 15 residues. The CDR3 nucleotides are TGTGCCAGCAGCCCCATAGGACCTAGCAATCAGCCCCAGCATTTT. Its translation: CASSPIGPSNQPQHF.

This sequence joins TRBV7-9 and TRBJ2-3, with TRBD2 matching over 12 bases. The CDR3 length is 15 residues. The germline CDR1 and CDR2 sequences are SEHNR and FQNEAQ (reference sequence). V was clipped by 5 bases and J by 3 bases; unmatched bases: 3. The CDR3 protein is CASSETSGRTDTQYF. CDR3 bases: TGTGCCAGCAGCGAGACTAGCGGGAGAACAGATACGCAGTATTTT.

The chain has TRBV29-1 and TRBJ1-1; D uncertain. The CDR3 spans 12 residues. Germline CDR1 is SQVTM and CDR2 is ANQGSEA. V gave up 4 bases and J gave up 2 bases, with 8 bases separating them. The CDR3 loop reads CSVVQTNTEAFF. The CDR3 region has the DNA TGCAGCGTTGTACAGACCAACACTGAAGCTTTCTTT.

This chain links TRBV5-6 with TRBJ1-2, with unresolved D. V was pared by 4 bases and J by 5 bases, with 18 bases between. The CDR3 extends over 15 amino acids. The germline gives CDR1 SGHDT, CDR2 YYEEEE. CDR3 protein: CASSRAQPFKYGYTF. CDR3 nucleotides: TGTGCCAGCAGCCGGGCCCAACCCTTCAAATATGGCTACACCTTC.

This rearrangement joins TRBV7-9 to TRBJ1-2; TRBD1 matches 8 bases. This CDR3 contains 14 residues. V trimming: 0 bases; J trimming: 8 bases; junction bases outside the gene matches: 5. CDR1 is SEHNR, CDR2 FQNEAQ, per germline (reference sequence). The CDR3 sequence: CASSLAGQGSGYTF. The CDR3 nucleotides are TGTGCCAGCAGCTTAGCTGGACAGGGTAGCGGCTACACCTTC. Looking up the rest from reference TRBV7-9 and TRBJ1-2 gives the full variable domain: DTGVSQNPRHKITKRGQNVTFRCDPISEHNRLYWYRQTLGQGPEFLTYFQNEAQLEKSRLLSDRFSAERPKGSFSTLEIQRTEQGDSAMYLCASSLAGQGSGYTFGSGTRLTVV.

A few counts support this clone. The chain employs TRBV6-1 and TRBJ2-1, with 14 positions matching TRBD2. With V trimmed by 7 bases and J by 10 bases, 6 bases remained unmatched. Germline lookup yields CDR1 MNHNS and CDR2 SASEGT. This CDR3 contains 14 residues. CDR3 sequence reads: CASNGLAGGLEQFF. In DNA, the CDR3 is TGTGCCAGCAATGGACTAGCGGGAGGTCTCGAGCAGTTCTTC.

The CDR3 sequence is CASSFGQSYEQYF. CDR3 coding DNA: TGTGCCAGCAGTTTTGGGCAGTCCTACGAGCAGTACTTC. V and J are TRBV27 and TRBJ2-7; D is uncertain. The germline V and J ends were trimmed by 3 bases and 1 base, with 7 bases remaining between them. Germline lookup yields CDR1 MNHEY and CDR2 SMNVEV (reference sequence). This CDR3 has 13 residues.

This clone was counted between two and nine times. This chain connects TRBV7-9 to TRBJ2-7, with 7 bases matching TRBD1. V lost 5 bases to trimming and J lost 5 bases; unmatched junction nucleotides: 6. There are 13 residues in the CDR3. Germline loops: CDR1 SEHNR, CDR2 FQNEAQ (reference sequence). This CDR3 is CASSVGTADEQYV. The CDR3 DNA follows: TGTGCCAGCAGCGTCGGGACAGCTGACGAGCAGTACGTC.

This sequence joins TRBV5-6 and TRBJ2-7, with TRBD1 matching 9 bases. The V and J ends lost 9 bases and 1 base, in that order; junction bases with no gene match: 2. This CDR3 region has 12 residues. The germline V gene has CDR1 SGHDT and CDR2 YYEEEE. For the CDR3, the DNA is TGTGCCAACAGGGGGCAATCCTACGAGCAGTACGTC. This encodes CANRGQSYEQYV.

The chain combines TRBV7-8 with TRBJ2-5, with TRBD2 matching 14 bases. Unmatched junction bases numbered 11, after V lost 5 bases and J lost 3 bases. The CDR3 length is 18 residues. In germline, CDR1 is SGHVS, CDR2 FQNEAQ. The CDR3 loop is CASSLGLAGVRWEETQYF. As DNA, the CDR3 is TGTGCCAGCAGCCTGGGACTAGCGGGAGTTCGATGGGAAGAGACCCAGTACTTC.

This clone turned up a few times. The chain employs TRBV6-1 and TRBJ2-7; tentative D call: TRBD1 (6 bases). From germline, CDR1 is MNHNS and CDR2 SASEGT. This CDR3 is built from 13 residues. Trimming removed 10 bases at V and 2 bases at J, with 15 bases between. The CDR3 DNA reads TGTGCCACTGCAGACAGGTTGACCTACGAGCAGTACGTC. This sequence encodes CATADRLTYEQYV.

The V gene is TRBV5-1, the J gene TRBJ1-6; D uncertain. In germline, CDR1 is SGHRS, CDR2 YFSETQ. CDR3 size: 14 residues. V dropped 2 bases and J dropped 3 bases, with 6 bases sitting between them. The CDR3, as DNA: TGCGCCAGCAGCTTTGAGCTCTATAATTCACCCCTCCACTTT. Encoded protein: CASSFELYNSPLHF.